Below are 4 T cell receptor beta chains sequenced from a single sample in a study of blood T cell repertoires in COVID-19. The assay was immunoSEQ multiplex PCR, and TCRdb's table has in-frame clones only and misses some. The sample carries approximately 60,000 clones, 65% to 90% recorded once. Sequencing input: peripheral blood. The source is a human donor in a cohort sampled during active COVID-19.

The chain has TRBV6-6 and TRBJ2-1, with 8 positions matching TRBD2. The CDR3 runs 13 residues. V shed 6 bases, J shed 9 bases, and the junction held 7 bases outside the gene matches. The germline V gene has CDR1 MNHNY and CDR2 SVGAGI (reference sequence). The CDR3 loop is CASRDGGAPEQFF. CDR3 bases: TGTGCCAGCAGGGACGGGGGGGCCCCTGAGCAGTTCTTC.

This chain joins TRBV18 and TRBJ1-1; 8 bases agree with TRBD1. The CDR3 spans 15 residues. Germline CDR1 reads KGHSH; CDR2 reads LQKENI. Trimming cost V 6 bases and J 2 bases; bases outside gene matches: 8. The chain's CDR3 is CASSASGGFNTEAFF. DNA of the CDR3: TGTGCCAGCTCGGCATCAGGGGGCTTCAACACTGAAGCTTTCTTT.

V is TRBV7-8 and J is TRBJ2-3, with TRBD2 matching 9 bases. The CDR3 totals 16 residues. Trimming cost V 8 bases and J 2 bases; bases outside gene matches: 11. Germline CDR1 is SGHVS and CDR2 is FQNEAQ. In DNA form, the CDR3 reads TGTGCCAGCGCGGCTAGCGGGGTTCTAACCACAGATACGCAGTATTTT. Its protein is CASAASGVLTTDTQYF.

The chain couples TRBV12-3 or TRBV12-4 to TRBJ1-6, with TRBD1 as a possible D gene (6 bases). The CDR3 consists of 13 residues. Deletions cut 5 bases from V and 9 bases from J, with 11 bases between. DNA of the CDR3: TGTGCCAGCAGTACCACAGGGATTTCACCCCTCCACTTT. This codes for CASSTTGISPLHF.